This T cell receptor beta chain was recovered during a study of blood T cell repertoires in COVID-19. Some clones are missing from TCRdb's copy, which holds only in-frame ones; the method was immunoSEQ multiplex PCR. This table holds hundreds of thousands of clones, 88% found once. The sequenced sample was PBMCs or T cells enriched from blood (not recorded which). The receptor was isolated from a woman aged 45-65 years who had recovered from COVID-19.

For the CDR3, the DNA is TGTGCCAGCAGTTCTCTAGTTTCCTACAATGAGCAGTTCTTC. Translation gives CASSSLVSYNEQFF. This chain joins TRBV27 and TRBJ2-1; D not resolved. The CDR3 is 14 amino acids. Germline V gene sequence: CDR1 MNHEY, CDR2 SMNVEV (reference sequence). The germline V and J ends were trimmed by 4 bases and 1 base, with 8 bases remaining between them.